This T cell receptor (beta chain) was captured in a study of T-cell reconstitution after alpha-beta-depleted transplantation in children (dated by TCRdb to 2016 to 2017). Context from the whole study: Using TCR repertoire profiling, the study quantitatively followed how T-cell immune reconstitution unfolded in children after TCRalphabeta/CD19-depleted allogeneic hematopoietic cell transplantation.

Receptor libraries were prepared by PCR. The sequencer listed for this sample is Illumina HiSeq 2500. TCR libraries were prepared with molecular barcoding, using unique molecular identifiers to normalize TCRbeta repertoire quantification. TCRdb's own reprocessing of the public reads used fastp at Q25 and MiXCR and kept productive beta chains. A single entry per CDR3 protein holds the most common genes and DNA from its merged rows. Present in this sample are hundreds of thousands of distinct CDR3 sequences, nearly 10% of which were seen just once. The ten largest clones take up around 9.1% of the sample. This clonotype has at least ten counts. Its antigen remains undetermined. No base quality values were provided; no much bigger clone lies one nucleotide off. From cysteine to phenylalanine, the CDR3 is 22 amino acids long. Solely the CDR3 DNA is kept, with 66 bases framed from the first base. CDR1 and CDR2 (SGHRS, YFSETQ) derive from the germline V gene. The V end gives up 4 bases and the J end 0 bases, leaving 16 bases in the junction not matched to a gene.

The receptor was derived from a human donor who donated a stem cell graft to a child with SCID. The chain joins TRBV5-1 to TRBJ2-1; TRBD2 agrees with 16 junctional bases. The input for sequencing was PBMCs from the stem cell graft donor, taken from the stem cell graft. This receptor carries the CDR3 CASSPRPITGTSGGGSYNEQFF. The DNA is TGCGCCAGCAGCCCCAGGCCGATAACCGGGACTAGCGGGGGGGGCTCCTACAATGAGCAGTTCTTC.